Each of the 5 T cell receptor beta chains below was sequenced from the same sample in a study of T-cell memory formation after mild COVID-19. One entry per CDR3 protein results from TCRdb running MiXCR on the 5' RACE reads. Of 410,000 or so distinct CDR3 sequences in the sample, about a quarter were seen once. The specimen was PBMCs or a T cell subset sorted from them (not recorded which). The receptors derive from an adult woman who had mild COVID-19 (a few samples of this study predate the infection). Cell type and time point are not known.

This clonotype was recorded a few times. The chain is built from TRBV9 and TRBJ2-2; D remains ambiguous. The V and J ends lost 0 bases and 6 bases respectively, with 9 bases between them. The germline gives CDR1 SGDLS, CDR2 YYNGEE. The CDR3 has 14 residues. CDR3 DNA sequence: TGTGCCAGCAGCGTAGGGGGATTTGCCGGGGAGCTGTTTTTT. This encodes CASSVGGFAGELFF.

The rearrangement joins TRBV12-3 or TRBV12-4 to TRBJ2-7, with a tentative D call TRBD2 (6 bases). The CDR3 has 12 residues. With 8 bases removed from V and 1 base from J, the gap between germline ends came to 9 bases. CDR3 sequence: CASGGSSYEQYF. In DNA, the CDR3 is TGTGCCAGCGGAGGGTCATCCTACGAGCAGTACTTC.

This clonotype was detected many times. Relative to the germline gene, one junction end is altered; a read error may explain this. The CDR3 loop reads CASSLTGYTEAFF. The CDR3 nucleotides read TGCGCCAGCAGCCTAACAGGGTACACTGAAGCTTTCTTT. The V call is TRBV12-3 or TRBV12-4, the J call TRBJ1-1, with a weak D call TRBD1 (6 bases). The CDR3 covers 13 residues.

V usage is TRBV5-1 and J usage is TRBJ1-1; D is uncertain. Trimming shortened V by 4 bases and J by 6 bases, and 13 bases separated the two germline ends. This CDR3 comprises 13 residues. Germline V gene sequence: CDR1 SGHRS, CDR2 YFSETQ. The CDR3 DNA reads as TGCGCCAGCAGCCCGGGGAATTCCCCTGAAGCTTTCTTT. Amino acids: CASSPGNSPEAFF.

This sequence joins TRBV29-1 and TRBJ1-2, with 7 bases aligning to TRBD1. The germline V gene encodes CDR1 SQVTM and CDR2 ANQGSEA. V lost 6 bases and J lost 1; bases outside the gene matches: 8. The CDR3 runs to 14 residues. The chain's CDR3 is CSVSPTGNNYGYTF. The CDR3 DNA sequence: TGCAGCGTCAGCCCGACAGGGAATAACTATGGCTACACCTTC.